A selection of T cell receptor beta chains follows, all from one sample in a study of cytomegalovirus exposure and HLA in healthy donors. The protocol was immunoSEQ multiplex PCR, while the TCRdb copy is restricted to in-frame clones and leaves out a portion. The listing contains 150,000 to 200,000 clones. Specimen: PBMCs. The receptors derive from a woman in her fifties or sixties in good health and CMV-seronegative. CDR3s include the opening cysteine and the closing phenylalanine or tryptophan.

j_gene	v_gene	CDR3aa
TRBJ2-1	TRBV28	CASTMGLDYNEQFF
TRBJ1-1	TRBV18	CASSPTRQGGTEAFF
TRBJ1-4	TRBV9	CASSPGGVGEKLFF
TRBJ2-7	TRBV18	CASSPPTREQYF
TRBJ2-7	TRBV19	CASSIKRLYEGANNEQYF
TRBJ1-2	TRBV5-5	CASSTGPGQGGGYTF
TRBJ2-2	TRBV7-7	CASSFLTGANTGELFF
TRBJ2-7	TRBV6-5	CAVRTIRYEQYF
TRBJ2-7	TRBV5-1	CASSGTGSYEQYF
TRBJ2-2	TRBV10-3	CAISETVAGTGELFF
TRBJ2-1	TRBV7-9	CASSVRDTLNEQFF
TRBJ2-3	TRBV6-1	CASSGTSGGAYTDTQYF
TRBJ2-7	TRBV6-5	CASSYAGGRGMEQYF
TRBJ1-5	TRBV19	CASSREGRQPQHF
TRBJ1-6	TRBV13	CASSSRGQSPLHF
TRBJ1-6	TRBV18	CASSPGGTGFASIHF
TRBJ2-7	TRBV7-2	CASSLGRLARNYEQYF
TRBJ2-7	TRBV5-1	CASSFGGRDYEQYF
TRBJ1-1	TRBV6-5	CASSYGRNTEAFF
TRBJ2-7	TRBV4-2	CASSQVAGQGNEQYF
TRBJ2-3	TRBV9	CASSSSLSFSTDTQYF
TRBJ2-6	TRBV5-1	CASSSGTLDLTARANVLTF
TRBJ2-2	TRBV2	CASSVGLAGGIYTGELFF
TRBJ1-4	TRBV5-1	CASSLLVSGEKLFF
TRBJ2-7	TRBV6-5	CASSYSSGTAFYEQYF
TRBJ1-4	TRBV5-1	CASSLGQANEKLFF
TRBJ1-1	TRBV7-2	CASSWGRHTEAFF
TRBJ1-1	TRBV19	CASSSPWAAPRGMNTEASF
TRBJ2-3	TRBV5-1	CASSSLTGGWGTDTQYF
TRBJ2-7	TRBV19	CASRQGQNEQYF
TRBJ2-3	TRBV9	CASSGHLAGVPDTQYF
TRBJ2-1	TRBV5-1	CASSLSPGADEQFF
TRBJ2-6	TRBV5-1	CASSLGRGTLTGANVLTF
TRBJ1-1	TRBV19	CASSMFEEEAFF
TRBJ2-3	TRBV25-1	CASSRLTSTDTQYF
TRBJ2-3	TRBV5-1	CASSLAGTISTDTQYF
TRBJ2-7	TRBV6-5	CASSRGRGRPNEQYF
TRBJ2-3	TRBV6-5	CASSYSEREEGNTQYF
TRBJ2-2	TRBV7-9	CASSLAPGTGELFF
TRBJ1-2	TRBV6-5	CASSYADRLSYGYTF
TRBJ1-1	TRBV13	CASTNRFMNTEAFF
TRBJ1-5	TRBV7-2	CASSLGGALSNQPQHF